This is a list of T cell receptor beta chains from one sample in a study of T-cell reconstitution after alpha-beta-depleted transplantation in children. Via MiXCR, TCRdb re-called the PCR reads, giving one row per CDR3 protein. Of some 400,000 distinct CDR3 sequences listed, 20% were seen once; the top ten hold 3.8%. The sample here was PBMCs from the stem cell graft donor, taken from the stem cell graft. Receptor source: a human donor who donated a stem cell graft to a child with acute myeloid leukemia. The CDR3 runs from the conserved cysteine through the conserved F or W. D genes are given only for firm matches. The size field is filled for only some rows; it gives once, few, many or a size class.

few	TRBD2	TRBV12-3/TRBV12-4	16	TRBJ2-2	TGTGCCAGCAGTCCACGGGGGGTTCAGGGCACCGGGGAGCTGTTTTTT	CASSPRGVQGTGELFF
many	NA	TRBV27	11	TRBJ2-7	TGTGCCAGCAGTTCGCCGCACGGGCAGTACTTC	CASSSPHGQYF
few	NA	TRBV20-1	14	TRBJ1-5	TGCAGTGCTTCTACGGAAGGAGACAATCAGCCCCAGCATTTT	CSASTEGDNQPQHF
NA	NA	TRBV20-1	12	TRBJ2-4	TGCAGTGCCCAGGCGCGGAAACTCATTCAGTACTTC	CSAQARKLIQYF
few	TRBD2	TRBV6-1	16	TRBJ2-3	TGTGCCAGCAGTGATTTAACTAGCGGGATCACAGATACGCAGTATTTT	CASSDLTSGITDTQYF
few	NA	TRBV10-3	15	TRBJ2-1	TGTGCCATCAGAGTCCCGGGACATGGGTTCAATGAGCAGTTCTTC	CAIRVPGHGFNEQFF
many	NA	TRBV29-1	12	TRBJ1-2	TGCAGCGTACCCAGGGACCAGGGCGGCTACACCTTC	CSVPRDQGGYTF
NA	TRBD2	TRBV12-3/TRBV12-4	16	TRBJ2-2	TGTGCCAGCTTTGCTAGCGGGTCACCGAACACCGGGGAGCTGTTTTTT	CASFASGSPNTGELFF
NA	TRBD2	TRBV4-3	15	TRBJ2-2	TGCGCCAGCAGCCAACTAGCGGGGGGGCTTAGGGAGCTGTTTTTT	CASSQLAGGLRELFF
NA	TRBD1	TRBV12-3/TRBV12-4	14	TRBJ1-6	TGTGCCAGCAGTTTACAGGGGGGCTCATCACCCCTCCACTTT	CASSLQGGSSPLHF
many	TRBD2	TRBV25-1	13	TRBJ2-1	TGTGCCAGCCTGTCCGGGAGGTACAATGAGCAGTTCTTC	CASLSGRYNEQFF
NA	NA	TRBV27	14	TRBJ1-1	TGTGCCAGCAGTGCGGGGGGAGGGCCCACTGAAGCTTTCTTT	CASSAGGGPTEAFF
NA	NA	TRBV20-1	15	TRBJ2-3	TGCAGTGCTAGAGGCGACTATCTATACACAGATACGCAGTATTTT	CSARGDYLYTDTQYF
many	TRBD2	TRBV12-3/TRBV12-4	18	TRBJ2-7	TGTGCCAGCAGTTTATTGGTACTAGCGGGAGGAGGTGCGGGCGAGCAGTACTTC	CASSLLVLAGGGAGEQYF
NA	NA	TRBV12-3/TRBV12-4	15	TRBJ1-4	TGTGCCAGCAAAAGAGGGACTTCTTCTGTGGAAAAACTGTTTTTT	CASKRGTSSVEKLFF
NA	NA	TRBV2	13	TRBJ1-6	TGTGCCAGCAGTGGGTCCTATAATTCACCCCTCCACTTT	CASSGSYNSPLHF
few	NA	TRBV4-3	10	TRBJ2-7	TGCGCCAGCAGCCCGGTCGAGCAGTACTTC	CASSPVEQYF
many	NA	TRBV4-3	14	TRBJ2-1	TGCGCCAGCAGCCCCAGTCGGGGCCGAGATGAGCAGTTCTTC	CASSPSRGRDEQFF
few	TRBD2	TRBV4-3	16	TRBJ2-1	TGCGCCAGCAGCCAAGTTGCGGGAGGACCGTACAATGAGCAGTTCTTC	CASSQVAGGPYNEQFF
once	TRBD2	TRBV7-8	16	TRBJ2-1	TGTGCCAGCAGCTTAGAGGCGGGAGGCAACTACAATGAGCAGTTCTTC	CASSLEAGGNYNEQFF
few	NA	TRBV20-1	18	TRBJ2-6	TGCAGTGCCACATCAATAACGGGACACTTCTCTGGGGCCAACGTCCTGACTTTC	CSATSITGHFSGANVLTF
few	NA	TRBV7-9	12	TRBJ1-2	TGTGCCAGCAGAAGGGGGTACGATGGCTACACCTTC	CASRRGYDGYTF
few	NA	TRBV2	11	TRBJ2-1	TGTGCCAGCAGTTGGGAGACAGTGTCAGACTTC	CASSWETVSDF
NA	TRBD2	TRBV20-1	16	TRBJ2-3	TGCAGTGCTAGAGACGGACTAGCGACTAGCACAGATACGCAGTATTTT	CSARDGLATSTDTQYF
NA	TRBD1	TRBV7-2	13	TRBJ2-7	TGTGCCAGCAGCTTTGACAGGGGCCACGAGCAGTACTTC	CASSFDRGHEQYF
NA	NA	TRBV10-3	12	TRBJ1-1	TGTGCCACCACAGGGCTGGTCACTGAAGCTTTCTTT	CATTGLVTEAFF
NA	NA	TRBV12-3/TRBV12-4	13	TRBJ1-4	TGTGCCAGTAAGACGGGGAGTAATGAAAAACTGTTTTTT	CASKTGSNEKLFF
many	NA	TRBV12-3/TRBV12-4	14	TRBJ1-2	TGTGCCAGCACCTTGGGCAGGGATCGGAATGGCTACACCTTC	CASTLGRDRNGYTF
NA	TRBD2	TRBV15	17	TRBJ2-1	TGTGCCACCAGCAGAGGAGTAGAGCTAGCGGGTTACAATGAGCAGTTCTTC	CATSRGVELAGYNEQFF
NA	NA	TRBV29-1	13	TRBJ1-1	TGCAGCGTTGATGGGAAATCGAACACTGAAGCTTTCTTT	CSVDGKSNTEAFF
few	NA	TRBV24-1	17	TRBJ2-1	TGTGCCACCAGCACCAGCGCGAGCGGGCACTCCTACAATGAGCAGTTCTTC	CATSTSASGHSYNEQFF
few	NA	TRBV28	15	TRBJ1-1	TGTGCCAGCACCCCCCTCACACCACGGAACACTGAAGCTTTCTTT	CASTPLTPRNTEAFF
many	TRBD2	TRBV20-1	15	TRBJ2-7	TGCAGTGCTAAGTTTAATCTAGCGGGAGTCGCCGAGCAGTACTTC	CSAKFNLAGVAEQYF